Listed below are T cell receptor beta chains from one sample, sequenced in a study of T-cell memory formation after mild COVID-19. TCRdb called the 5' RACE reads again in MiXCR, with one record for every CDR3 protein. The sample carries some 300,000 distinct CDR3 sequences, about 20% recorded once. The sequencing sample was made of PBMCs or a T cell subset sorted from them (not recorded which). The receptors come from a man between 18 and 29 years old who had mild COVID-19 (a few samples of this study predate the infection). Cell type and time point are not known. Each CDR3 is given with its conserved first and last residue. The D gene is left open where the match is weak. For some rows the clone size is stated as once, few or many, or as a class when expanded; others skip it.

clone_size	j_call	v_call	d_call	cdr3_aa	cdr3_nt
few	TRBJ1-6	TRBV6-6	TRBD1	CASTIHSDRGTYSPLHF	TGTGCCAGCACCATACATTCGGACAGGGGGACGTATTCACCCCTCCACTTT
NA	TRBJ2-7	TRBV20-1	NA	CSASGDTYEQYF	TGCAGTGCTAGTGGGGACACCTACGAGCAGTACTTC
NA	TRBJ2-5	TRBV6-5	NA	CASSYSGTGETQYF	TGTGCCAGCAGTTACTCGGGGACGGGAGAGACCCAGTACTTC
NA	TRBJ1-1	TRBV6-5	NA	CASSYGTSTMNTEAFF	TGTGCCAGCAGTTACGGGACGTCAACCATGAACACTGAAGCTTTCTTT
few	TRBJ2-3	TRBV5-1	NA	CASSLSAVGSTDTQYF	TGCGCCAGCAGCTTGTCAGCAGTGGGTAGCACAGATACGCAGTATTTT
few	TRBJ2-1	TRBV5-1	NA	CASSLETGSYNEQFF	TGCGCCAGCAGCTTGGAGACAGGCTCCTACAATGAGCAGTTCTTC
NA	TRBJ2-5	TRBV7-8	TRBD1	CASSPGQGERTQYF	TGTGCCAGCAGCCCGGGACAGGGAGAAAGGACCCAGTACTTC
once	TRBJ2-5	TRBV6-6	NA	CASSYPQEVQETQYF	TGTGCCAGCAGTTACCCCCAGGAAGTCCAAGAGACCCAGTACTTC
NA	TRBJ2-3	TRBV6-2/TRBV6-3	NA	CASHAGLRTDTQYF	TGTGCCAGCCATGCGGGTCTCCGCACAGATACGCAGTATTTT
few	TRBJ2-3	TRBV6-2/TRBV6-3	NA	CASSYERSSTDTQYF	TGTGCCAGCAGTTACGAGCGGTCTAGCACAGATACGCAGTATTTT
few	TRBJ1-2	TRBV9	TRBD1	CASSPLGQDYGYTF	TGTGCCAGCAGCCCCCTGGGACAGGACTATGGCTACACCTTC
NA	TRBJ2-7	TRBV7-2	NA	CASSLAPTDSYEQYF	TGTGCCAGCAGCTTAGCACCAACCGACAGCTACGAGCAGTACTTC
NA	TRBJ2-1	TRBV20-1	TRBD2	CSARDGAGAYVEQFF	TGCAGTGCTAGAGATGGAGCGGGGGCCTACGTAGAGCAGTTCTTC
NA	TRBJ1-5	TRBV24-1	TRBD1	CATSDSARGSNQPQHF	TGTGCCACCAGTGATTCGGCCAGGGGGTCCAATCAGCCCCAGCATTTT
NA	TRBJ2-7	TRBV11-2	TRBD2	CASSEAGGPSYEQYF	TGTGCCAGCAGCGAAGCGGGGGGCCCGTCCTACGAGCAGTACTTC
NA	TRBJ1-3	TRBV4-1	NA	CASSRDYRDLSGNTIYF	TGCGCCAGCAGCCGGGACTATAGGGACCTCTCGGGAAACACCATATATTTT
few	TRBJ1-6	TRBV4-3	TRBD1	CASSYDRGGSYNSPLHF	TGCGCCAGCAGCTATGACAGGGGAGGTTCCTATAATTCACCCCTCCACTTT
few	TRBJ2-7	TRBV27	NA	CASSLKGAASYEQYF	TGTGCCAGCAGTTTGAAAGGGGCGGCCTCCTACGAGCAGTACTTC
few	TRBJ2-7	TRBV7-2	TRBD2	CASSLTSGGLFYEQYF	TGTGCCAGCAGCTTAACGAGCGGGGGGTTGTTTTACGAGCAGTACTTC
NA	TRBJ1-1	TRBV27	NA	CASSLGADTEAFF	TGTGCCAGCAGTTTAGGGGCCGACACTGAAGCTTTCTTT